The 20 T cell receptor beta chains below come from one sample, sequenced in a study of blood T cells in healthy people across ages. Through a sample-barcoded 5' primer and a J-beta primer mix, a second PCR was run for about 6 to 11 cycles. TCRdb used MiXCR to reprocess the 5' RACE reads, holding one entry per CDR3 protein. The profile shows approximately 1.5 million distinct CDR3 sequences, about 35% of them singletons. The sample consisted of blood. Receptor source: a woman in her thirties in good health.

The rearrangement links TRBV21-1 to TRBJ2-6. TRBV21-1 is a pseudogene locus. The CDR3 sequence is 18 residues long. The CDR3 sequence: CASSKESARREGANVRTF. CDR3 bases: TGTGCCAGCAGCAAAGAAAGTGCCAGACGTGAAGGGGCCAACGTCCGGACTTTC.

The sample holds a few counts of this clonotype. The rearrangement uses TRBV7-2 and TRBJ2-7; D call uncertain. Germline loops: CDR1 SGHTA, CDR2 FQGNSA. V lost 1 base and J lost 3, with 16 bases in between. The CDR3 totals 16 residues. The CDR3: CASSLDSTSIFYEQYF. In DNA form, the CDR3 reads TGTGCCAGCAGCTTAGACAGTACTTCCATTTTCTACGAGCAGTACTTC.

Remarks on this clonotype: One base away lies a much larger clone, so this may be a sequencing read error. This chain uses TRBV20-1 with TRBJ2-7; TRBD2 agrees at 9 bases. Near its end, the DNA agrees better with TRBJ2-5, so the J call may be wrong. Germline values: CDR1 DFQATT, CDR2 SNEGSKA (reference sequence). The CDR3 is made up of 14 amino acids. In DNA, the CDR3 is TGCAGTGCTAGTATACTAGCGGGTAAAGGGACCCAGTACTTC. Protein: CSASILAGKGTQYF.

In this sample, this clonotype turned up many times. The V and J genes are TRBV3-1 and TRBJ2-7; tentatively, D is TRBD2 (5 bases). CDR3 length: 13 residues. Germline values: CDR1 LGHDT, CDR2 YNNKEL (reference sequence). Trimming cost V 3 bases and J 3 bases, with 9 bases left between them. The CDR3 loop is CASSQGAGYEQYF. The CDR3 DNA reads as TGTGCCAGCAGCCAGGGTGCGGGCTACGAGCAGTACTTC.

The chain links TRBV6-6 to TRBJ1-1; D is ambiguous. V was cut by 7 bases and J by 1 base, with 10 bases left in between. This CDR3 spans 13 amino acids. CDR1 MNHNY and CDR2 SVGAGI come from the germline V gene (reference sequence). Here the CDR3 reads CASNRLSNTEAFF. The DNA for the CDR3 is TGTGCCAGCAACCGTCTTTCGAACACTGAAGCTTTCTTT.

The chain recombines TRBV7-2 with TRBJ1-5, with D maybe TRBD1 (5 bases). The CDR3 consists of 15 residues. V lost 2 bases and J lost 1, with 9 bases in between. Germline lookup yields CDR1 SGHTA and CDR2 FQGNSA. The CDR3 loop reads CASSLWQGSNQPQHF. CDR3 DNA sequence: TGTGCCAGCAGCTTATGGCAGGGAAGCAATCAGCCCCAGCATTTT.

This clonotype was seen ten or more times. This chain uses TRBV29-1 with TRBJ2-3; D ambiguous. V was trimmed by 4 bases and J by 4 bases, leaving 9 bases between them. CDR1 and CDR2 from the germline V gene are SQVTM and ANQGSEA. CDR3 size: 12 residues. The CDR3 region has the DNA TGCAGCGTTGGTGATAACGCAGATACGCAGTATTTT. Translated, it gives CSVGDNADTQYF.

This clonotype was recorded at least ten times. The chain links TRBV15 to TRBJ2-5; 15 nucleotides align to TRBD2. CDR1 LNHNV and CDR2 YYDKDF come from the germline V gene (reference sequence). The trim removed 1 base at V and 5 bases at J, leaving 8 bases unmatched. The CDR3 consists of 18 residues. CDR3 in amino acids: CATSRAGTSGGLAETQYF. For the CDR3, the DNA is TGTGCCACCAGCAGAGCCGGGACTAGCGGGGGGCTAGCGGAGACCCAGTACTTC.

About this clonotype itself: The junction departs from germline at one end; a sequencing error may be responsible. In DNA, the CDR3 is TGTGCCAGCAGTTTAGGGCTAGCGGGAGGGCGGCAAGAGGCCCAGTACTTC. It translates to CASSLGLAGGRQEAQYF. The chain is built from TRBV12-3 or TRBV12-4 and TRBJ2-5; 12 bases fit TRBD2. The CDR3 consists of 17 residues.

The V gene is TRBV29-1, the J gene TRBJ2-7, with D tentatively TRBD1 or TRBD2 (6 bases each). Trimming shortened V by 5 bases and J by 6 bases, and 11 bases separated the two germline ends. CDR1 is SQVTM and CDR2 is ANQGSEA in the germline V gene. The CDR3 is made up of 11 amino acids. CDR3: CSVLKGGEQYF. The CDR3 DNA follows: TGCAGCGTTCTGAAGGGGGGCGAGCAGTACTTC.

V is TRBV4-1 and J is TRBJ2-3; 12 bases match TRBD1. J lost 5 bases, V lost 3 bases, and 6 bases had no gene match. The CDR3 extends over 16 amino acids. Germline V gives CDR1 MGHRA, CDR2 YSYEKL. CDR3 coding DNA: TGCGCCAGCAGCCACGGGACAGGGGGCTCGGAAGATACGCAGTATTTT. It is translated as CASSHGTGGSEDTQYF.

The chain is built from TRBV18 and TRBJ2-1; TRBD2 agrees at 10 bases. Germline CDR1 and CDR2: KGHSH and LQKENI. The CDR3 spans 16 residues. V was pared by 4 bases and J by 3 bases, with 6 bases of the junction left unmatched. For the CDR3, the DNA is TGTGCCAGCTCACTACTACTAGCGGGGTTCTACAATGAGCAGTTCTTC. Protein: CASSLLLAGFYNEQFF.

Written as DNA, the CDR3 is TGCAGTGCTAGCCCGGGCCCCCCGGGCACAGATACGCAGTATTTT. Its protein product is CSASPGPPGTDTQYF. V is TRBV20-1 and J is TRBJ2-3; the D is unclear. V shed 3 bases and J shed 1 base, with 14 bases lying between them. This CDR3 is built from 15 residues. Germline CDR1 and CDR2: DFQATT and SNEGSKA (reference sequence).

This clonotype was seen only a few times. The V and J genes are TRBV7-9 and TRBJ1-2, with D uncertain. The CDR3 extends over 15 amino acids. With 4 bases removed from V and 4 bases from J, the gap between germline ends came to 16 bases. CDR1 and CDR2 (germline): SEHNR, FQNEAQ (reference sequence). Written as DNA, the CDR3 is TGTGCCAGCAGCTCCTATGGAGGGCTCATCTATGGCTACACCTTC. Its translation: CASSSYGGLIYGYTF.

V and J are TRBV5-1 and TRBJ2-3; 7 bases fit TRBD1. V lost 4 bases, J lost 2 bases, and 10 bases stayed unmatched. Germline CDR1 and CDR2: SGHRS and YFSETQ. This CDR3 comprises 16 residues. CDR3 DNA: TGCGCCAGCAGCCCCCCTGGCAGGGGGAACACAGATACGCAGTATTTT. Its protein is CASSPPGRGNTDTQYF.

This clonotype was counted many times. The V gene is TRBV5-1, the J gene TRBJ1-1, with D maybe TRBD1 (6 bases). The CDR3 loop spans 14 amino acids. CDR1 SGHRS and CDR2 YFSETQ come from the germline V gene. V was cut by 0 bases and J by 3 bases, with 9 bases left in between. The CDR3 is CASSLAAGDTEAFF. DNA for the CDR3: TGCGCCAGCAGCTTGGCGGCAGGGGACACTGAAGCTTTCTTT.

This chain links TRBV13 with TRBJ2-1; D is perhaps TRBD2 (6 bases). This CDR3 has 18 residues. V gave up 6 bases and J gave up 3 bases, with 24 bases separating them. CDR1 PRHDT and CDR2 FYEKMQ come from the germline V gene (reference sequence). The CDR3 is CASSPGPDSAGSYNEQFF. The CDR3 nucleotides read TGTGCCAGCAGTCCCGGGCCCGACTCGGCCGGGAGCTACAATGAGCAGTTCTTC.

The rearrangement links TRBV2 to TRBJ2-7, with D unresolved. V was clipped by 2 bases and J by 4 bases, with 12 bases between them. Germline loops: CDR1 SNHLY, CDR2 FYNNEI. The CDR3 consists of 14 residues. The CDR3 loop reads CASSEHSLVYEQYF. Written as DNA, the CDR3 is TGTGCCAGCAGTGAACACTCCTTGGTATACGAGCAGTACTTC.

The V gene is TRBV2, the J gene TRBJ2-3; TRBD2 aligns across 9 bases. CDR1 and CDR2 (germline): SNHLY, FYNNEI. This CDR3 spans 14 amino acids. Unmatched junction bases numbered 8, after V lost 11 bases and J lost 2 bases. CDR3 protein: CAAGSGSYTDTQYF. Written as DNA, the CDR3 is TGTGCCGCGGGTAGCGGGAGCTACACAGATACGCAGTATTTT. The full variable domain, with the rest looked up from reference TRBV2 and TRBJ2-3, is EPEVTQTPSHQVTQMGQEVILRCVPISNHLYFYWYRQILGQKVEFLVSFYNNEISEKSEIFDDQFSVERPDGSNFTLKIRSTKLEDSAMYFCAAGSGSYTDTQYFGPGTRLTVL.

In its sample, this clonotype was seen a few times. This chain connects TRBV20-1 to TRBJ1-6; 8 nucleotides agree with TRBD1. This CDR3 is 17 amino acids long. Unmatched junction bases numbered 9, after V lost 0 bases and J lost 5 bases. Germline V gene lookup returns CDR1 DFQATT and CDR2 SNEGSKA (reference sequence). DNA of the CDR3: TGCAGTGCTAGAGACCCTGGGCAGGGGGCCGATAATTCACCCCTCCACTTT. This gives the protein CSARDPGQGADNSPLHF.